The source of this T cell receptor (beta chain) is a study of T cell responses to AZD1222 COVID-19 vaccine. This table comes from immunoSEQ multiplex PCR, and its TCRdb copy is limited to in-frame clones, with some not included. The top ten hold about 3% of the sample, which has 130,000 to 150,000 clones, 90% seen once. V gave up 1 base and J gave up 6 bases; unmatched junction bases: 5. This CDR3 spans 14 amino acids. Germline V gene sequence: CDR1 LGHDT, CDR2 YNNKEL (reference sequence). This sequence was found in an adult in good health. The specimen comprised peripheral blood, sampled on day 0 of AZD1222 vaccination. V usage is TRBV3-1 (or the pseudogene TRBV3-2) and J usage is TRBJ2-7; 8 bases agree with TRBD1. CDR3 in amino acids: CASSQVDRAGEQYF. CDR3 coding DNA: TGTGCCAGCAGCCAAGTGGACAGGGCAGGCGAGCAGTACTTC.